Shown below are 21 T cell receptor beta chains from a single sample sequenced in a study of cytomegalovirus exposure and HLA in healthy donors. It was with 60 Vbeta and 13 Jbeta primers that the PCR ran. Using immunoSEQ multiplex PCR, the repertoire was profiled, and TCRdb retains in-frame clones only, with some absent. Here the sample spans approximately 120,000 clones, about 73% being singletons. The sample taken for sequencing was PBMCs. These receptors all come from a woman aged 50 to 65 in good health and CMV-seropositive.

The CDR3 region is CASSAGRGNNEQFF. The DNA for the CDR3 is TGTGCCAGCAGTGCGGGCAGGGGAAACAATGAGCAGTTCTTC. J is TRBJ2-1 and V is TRBV6-4, with TRBD1 as a possible D gene (6 bases). Trimming cost V 4 bases and J 5 bases, with 12 bases left between them. Germline CDR1 is MRHNA and CDR2 is SNTAGT. The CDR3 contains 14 residues.

The rearrangement joins TRBV5-5 to TRBJ1-2; possibly TRBD1 for D (6 bases). Trimming took off 0 bases at V and 8 bases at J, with 17 bases between the two ends. CDR3 size: 15 residues. CDR1 SGHKS and CDR2 YYEKEE come from the germline V gene (reference sequence). CDR3 coding DNA: TGTGCCAGCAGCTTGGAGGAATGGGGGCTGGGGGGCTACACCTTC. Protein sequence: CASSLEEWGLGGYTF.

This clone was detected only a few times. The chain has TRBV5-1 and TRBJ2-2; D gene ambiguous. The CDR3 is 14 residues long. Trimming shortened V by 3 bases and J by 1 base, and 7 bases separated the two germline ends. The germline gives CDR1 SGHRS, CDR2 YFSETQ. The CDR3: CASSSWQNTGELFF. The CDR3 DNA is TGCGCCAGCAGCTCGTGGCAGAACACCGGGGAGCTGTTTTTT.

The chain combines TRBV6-5 with TRBJ1-2, with a weak D call TRBD1 (5 bases). The V gene's germline CDR1 is MNHEY and CDR2 SVGAGI. V lost 4 bases and J lost 5, with 11 bases in between. There are 13 residues in the CDR3. The CDR3 sequence: CASSSREGYGYTF. For the CDR3, the DNA is TGTGCCAGCAGTTCCAGGGAGGGGTATGGCTACACCTTC.

In DNA form, the CDR3 reads TGTGCCACCAGCACAGGTAATTTCAATGAGCAGTTCTTC. It codes for CATSTGNFNEQFF. The genes are TRBV15 and TRBJ2-1; D gene ambiguous. Trimming cost V 4 bases and J 6 bases, with 10 bases left between them. The CDR3 consists of 13 residues. The germline CDR1 and CDR2 sequences are LNHNV and YYDKDF (reference sequence).

V and J are TRBV5-1 and TRBJ1-2; D is unresolved. The CDR3 has 12 amino acids. From germline, CDR1 is SGHRS and CDR2 YFSETQ. V gave up 0 bases and J gave up 8 bases, with 8 bases separating them. The CDR3 loop is CASSLERGGYTF. The DNA for the CDR3 is TGCGCCAGCAGCTTGGAGAGAGGGGGCTACACCTTC.

With regard to this clone: One end of the junction does not line up with germline, which may come from a read error. The chain employs TRBV7-9 and TRBJ1-4; TRBD1 agrees at 7 bases. The germline gives CDR1 SEHNR, CDR2 FQNEAQ (reference sequence). The length of the CDR3 is 18 residues. CDR3 nucleotides: TGTTCCAGCAGCTTAGGGTACGTCAACAGGGGACCTAATGAAAAACTGTTTTTT. It is translated as CSSSLGYVNRGPNEKLFF.

The CDR3 DNA reads as TGTGCCAGCAGCTTAAGCGGGGGAAGGGATGAGCAGTTCTTC. Its translation is CASSLSGGRDEQFF. V and J are TRBV7-3 and TRBJ2-1, with 7 bases that match TRBD2. The length of the CDR3 is 14 residues. V shed 1 base, J shed 8 bases, and the junction held 5 bases outside the gene matches. Germline assignment: CDR1 SGHTA and CDR2 FQGTGA. The entire variable domain, with the rest obtained from reference TRBV7-3 and TRBJ2-1, is as follows: GAGVSQTPSNKVTEKGKYVELRCDPISGHTALYWYRQSLGQGPEFLIYFQGTGAADDSGLPNDRFFAVRPEGSVSTLKIQRTERGDSAVYLCASSLSGGRDEQFFGPGTRLTVL.

This chain connects TRBV9 to TRBJ1-6, with TRBD1 identical over 7 bases. CDR3 length: 16 residues. Germline CDR1 reads SGDLS; CDR2 reads YYNGEE. V trimming: 5 bases; J trimming: 3 bases; junction bases outside the gene matches: 8. This CDR3 reads CASSEGQWNYNSPLHF. CDR3 in DNA: TGTGCCAGCAGTGAGGGACAGTGGAACTATAATTCACCCCTCCACTTT.

This clone was found once. The rearrangement links TRBV5-1 to TRBJ2-5; 10 bases are a match to TRBD1. There are 15 residues in the CDR3. Trimming cost V 4 bases and J 4 bases; bases outside gene matches: 7. Germline CDR1 is SGHRS and CDR2 is YFSETQ. CDR3 nucleotides: TGCGCCAGCAGCAACCAGGGACAGGGGATAGAGACCCAGTACTTC. This encodes CASSNQGQGIETQYF.

The chain has TRBV10-1 and TRBJ2-1; 8 bases are shared with TRBD2. The germline V gene has CDR1 WNHNN and CDR2 SYGVQD (reference sequence). V was pared by 5 bases and J by 5 bases, with 8 bases of the junction left unmatched. The CDR3 consists of 15 residues. CDR3 sequence reads: CASSRGLVSNNEQFF. CDR3 coding DNA: TGCGCCAGCAGTAGGGGACTAGTAAGCAACAATGAGCAGTTCTTC.

This chain joins TRBV5-6 and TRBJ1-2; TRBD1 is a possible D gene (5 bases). The CDR3 runs 13 residues. Germline assignment: CDR1 SGHDT and CDR2 YYEEEE. V dropped 2 bases and J dropped 11 bases, with 16 bases sitting between them. As DNA, the CDR3 is TGTGCCAGCAGCTTCGTAGGCGGTGGGGGGTACACCTTC. Translation: CASSFVGGGGYTF.

The gene calls are TRBV16 and TRBJ2-3, with a tentative D call TRBD1 (6 bases). Trimming removed 4 bases from V and 3 bases from J, with 14 bases in between. Germline V gene data show CDR1 as KGHSY and CDR2 as FQNENV. There are 15 residues in the CDR3. The CDR3 loop reads CASSLHRVGTDTQYF. The CDR3 nucleotides are TGTGCCAGCAGCCTACACAGGGTTGGGACAGATACGCAGTATTTT.

To note about this clone: Mismatch with germline at one junction end may stem from a read error. The genes are TRBV7-3 and TRBJ1-2, with D hard to call. CDR1 is SGHTA, CDR2 FQGTGA, per germline. The CDR3 spans 17 residues. CDR3 sequence: CASSLTSDPGVNYGYTF. The CDR3 DNA is TGTGCCAGTAGCTTAACAAGTGACCCCGGGGTGAACTATGGCTACACCTTC.

The chain employs TRBV13 and TRBJ2-7; 14 positions match TRBD2. This CDR3 spans 16 amino acids. Looked up from germline, CDR1 is PRHDT and CDR2 is FYEKMQ (reference sequence). J lost 3 bases, V lost 0 bases, and 1 base had no gene match. CDR3 nucleotides: TGTGCCAGCAGCTTAGGAGGGACTAGCGGGGGCTACGAGCAGTACTTC. As protein: CASSLGGTSGGYEQYF.

The rearrangement links TRBV7-2 to TRBJ2-5; 12 positions match TRBD2. The CDR3 spans 17 residues. Unmatched junction bases numbered 9, after V lost 2 bases and J lost 5 bases. Germline V CDR1 and CDR2: SGHTA, FQGNSA. CDR3 sequence: CASSLRLAGGPWETQYF. The CDR3 DNA is TGTGCCAGCAGCTTACGTCTAGCGGGGGGGCCGTGGGAGACCCAGTACTTC.

V and J are TRBV30 and TRBJ1-5, with D uncertain. The CDR3 has 14 amino acids. The germline gives CDR1 GTSNPN, CDR2 SVGIG (reference sequence). V was trimmed by 0 bases and J by 4 bases, leaving 10 bases between them. The CDR3: CAWSVELTNQPQHF. The CDR3 nucleotides read TGTGCCTGGAGTGTGGAGTTGACTAATCAGCCCCAGCATTTT. The complete variable domain, with remaining parts taken from reference TRBV30 and TRBJ1-5, reads SQTIHQWPATLVQPVGSPLSLECTVEGTSNPNLYWYRQAAGRGLQLLFYSVGIGQISSEVPQNLSASRPQDRQFILSSKKLLLSDSGFYLCAWSVELTNQPQHFGDGTRLSIL.

This clone was recorded once. The rearrangement links TRBV2 to TRBJ1-2, with 9 bases identical to TRBD1. Germline CDR1 reads SNHLY; CDR2 reads FYNNEI. The CDR3 length is 14 residues. V lost 5 bases and J lost 4; bases outside the gene matches: 5. CDR3 sequence reads: CASSQTGGGYGYTF. The CDR3 DNA is TGTGCCAGCAGTCAAACAGGGGGCGGCTATGGCTACACCTTC.

J is TRBJ1-2 and V is TRBV2; 7 nucleotides align to TRBD1. The CDR3 is 13 amino acids. V lost 5 bases to trimming and J lost 3 bases; unmatched junction nucleotides: 3. Looked up from germline, CDR1 is SNHLY and CDR2 is FYNNEI. The CDR3 nucleotides are TGTGCCAGCAGTAGGGGACAGTACTATGGCTACACCTTC. Translated: CASSRGQYYGYTF. Full variable domain (remainder filled in from reference TRBV2 and TRBJ1-2): EPEVTQTPSHQVTQMGQEVILRCVPISNHLYFYWYRQILGQKVEFLVSFYNNEISEKSEIFDDQFSVERPDGSNFTLKIRSTKLEDSAMYFCASSRGQYYGYTFGSGTRLTVV.

This clone was picked up a small number of times. This sequence joins TRBV4-3 and TRBJ2-3, with TRBD2 as a possible D gene (6 bases). The CDR3 contains 16 residues. In germline, CDR1 is LGHNA, CDR2 YSLEER. V was cut by 1 base and J by 2 bases, with 13 bases left in between. The DNA of the CDR3 is TGCGCCAGCAGCCAAGTCCGGGACTCTGACACAGATACGCAGTATTTT. Protein sequence: CASSQVRDSDTDTQYF.

The chain employs TRBV5-1 and TRBJ2-3; possible D gene TRBD1, 6 bases. CDR3 length: 16 amino acids. The ends were cut back, 1 base at V and 4 bases at J, with 16 bases in the middle. Per germline, CDR1 SGHRS and CDR2 YFSETQ. The CDR3 region is CASSLTGTPAADTQYF. The CDR3 DNA sequence: TGCGCCAGCAGCTTGACCGGGACACCTGCGGCAGATACGCAGTATTTT.